The 19 T cell receptor beta chains reported below all come from one sample, sequenced in a study of blood T cell repertoires in COVID-19. Clones were sequenced by immunoSEQ multiplex PCR, and TCRdb holds only the in-frame ones, with some missing. The sample carries 150,000 to 200,000 clones, roughly 88% recorded once. Sequencing was carried out using peripheral blood. The receptors originated from a human donor with active or convalescent COVID-19. The donor label of this sample is uncertain.

The rearrangement joins TRBV2 to TRBJ2-3; TRBD2 agrees at 13 bases. J gave up 7 bases and V 6 bases, and 10 bases lay outside the gene matches. The length of the CDR3 is 16 residues. Germline-derived CDR1 and CDR2 are SNHLY and FYNNEI. DNA for the CDR3: TGTGCCAGCAGCGCTCCGGGACTAGCGGGGCCCTATACGCAGTATTTT. Protein: CASSAPGLAGPYTQYF. The complete variable domain, with remaining parts taken from reference TRBV2 and TRBJ2-3, reads EPEVTQTPSHQVTQMGQEVILRCVPISNHLYFYWYRQILGQKVEFLVSFYNNEISEKSEIFDDQFSVERPDGSNFTLKIRSTKLEDSAMYFCASSAPGLAGPYTQYFGPGTRLTVL.

The chain uses TRBV5-6 and TRBJ1-5; D is perhaps TRBD1 (5 bases). Germline CDR1 reads SGHDT; CDR2 reads YYEEEE. Trimming stripped 1 base from V and 2 bases from J, with 10 bases between. The CDR3 has 15 amino acids. The CDR3 bases are TGTGCCAGCAGCTTGAGGGGCTTTCGCAATCAGCCCCAGCATTTT. Amino acids: CASSLRGFRNQPQHF.

The rearrangement uses TRBV6-5 and TRBJ1-2; the match to TRBD1 covers 8 bases. With V trimmed by 7 bases and J by 4 bases, 8 bases remained unmatched. The CDR3 runs 14 residues. The V gene's germline CDR1 is MNHEY and CDR2 SVGAGI. This CDR3 is CASKGQVLGYGYTF. The CDR3 DNA follows: TGTGCCAGCAAGGGACAGGTCTTAGGCTATGGCTACACCTTC.

V and J are TRBV18 and TRBJ1-1; D is uncertain. The CDR3 loop spans 16 amino acids. The V gene's germline CDR1 is KGHSH and CDR2 LQKENI. V lost 3 bases and J 0 bases, leaving 14 bases between the germline ends. The CDR3, as DNA: TGTGCCAGCTCACCGTTCCTGGGCCCTATGAACACTGAAGCTTTCTTT. Translated, it gives CASSPFLGPMNTEAFF.

On this clone: The same CDR3 is also encoded by other DNA sequences in this sample. The V and J genes are TRBV12-3 or TRBV12-4 and TRBJ2-3, with D possibly matching TRBD1 (6 bases). This CDR3 has 13 residues. V was clipped by 5 bases and J by 4 bases, with 10 bases between them. Written as DNA, the CDR3 is TGTGCCAGCAGTCTAACAGGGTCAGATACGCAGTATTTT. Translated, it gives CASSLTGSDTQYF.

The V call is TRBV2, the J call TRBJ2-1; D unresolved. The CDR3 contains 15 residues. The germline V gene has CDR1 SNHLY and CDR2 FYNNEI. The V end lost 6 bases, the J end lost 6 bases, and 18 bases lay between the germline ends. CDR3 nucleotides: TGTGCCAGCAGGATGGAGCCCCTGTTCACCAATGAGCAGTTCTTC. It is translated as CASRMEPLFTNEQFF.

This clone was detected a few times. The chain has TRBV21-1 and TRBJ2-7; the D call TRBD1 from the table was never checked on the DNA. TRBV21-1 is a pseudogene. The CDR3 extends over 14 amino acids. The CDR3 is CASSKNRGLYEQYF. As DNA, the CDR3 is TGTGCCAGCAGCAAAAACAGGGGGCTCTACGAGCAGTACTTC.

The V and J genes are TRBV28 and TRBJ2-3; D is unclear. V gave up 2 bases and J gave up 6 bases, with 15 bases separating them. CDR1 and CDR2 (germline): MDHEN, SYDVKM. CDR3 length: 15 amino acids. CDR3 sequence (DNA): TGTGCCAGCAGTTTAGGTGGCGGTATGTGGGATACGCAGTATTTT. Translating it yields CASSLGGGMWDTQYF. Variable domain in full (rest from reference TRBV28 and TRBJ2-3): DVKVTQSSRYLVKRTGEKVFLECVQDMDHENMFWYRQDPGLGLRLIYFSYDVKMKEKGDIPEGYSVSREKKERFSLILESASTNQTSMYLCASSLGGGMWDTQYFGPGTRLTVL.

The chain carries TRBV12-3 or TRBV12-4 and TRBJ1-6, with TRBD1 as a possible D gene (6 bases). V was pared by 10 bases and J by 7 bases, with 14 bases between. The CDR3 loop spans 13 amino acids. DNA for the CDR3: TGTGCCACCCGGACAGCCAGCAATTCACCCCTCCACTTT. Translating gives CATRTASNSPLHF.

The chain combines TRBV4-3 with TRBJ2-3, with 9 bases fitting TRBD2. Germline V gives CDR1 LGHNA, CDR2 YSLEER. The CDR3 sequence is 14 residues long. The ends lost 7 bases at V and 2 bases at J; junction bases unmatched: 4. CDR3 residues: CASKRGAYTDTQYF. The CDR3 nucleotides read TGCGCCAGCAAGCGGGGGGCCTACACAGATACGCAGTATTTT.

This chain joins TRBV4-2 and TRBJ2-3; TRBD1 aligns across 7 bases. CDR1 LGHNA and CDR2 YNFKEQ come from the germline V gene. Unmatched junction bases numbered 7, after V lost 1 base and J lost 0 bases. CDR3 size: 17 residues. The CDR3 DNA is TGTGCCAGCAGCCAAGGGTCTGAGGGGGCGAGCACAGATACGCAGTATTTT. As protein: CASSQGSEGASTDTQYF.

CDR3 bases: TGTGCCAGCAGTATAACACCAGGCTTGAGCACTGAAGCTTTCTTT. The encoded protein is CASSITPGLSTEAFF. The J gene is TRBJ1-1, the V gene TRBV27; D uncertain. Trimming removed 5 bases at V and 4 bases at J, with 17 bases between. Germline assignment: CDR1 MNHEY and CDR2 SMNVEV (reference sequence). The CDR3 sequence is 15 residues long.

The rearrangement joins TRBV27 to TRBJ2-7; the match to TRBD2 covers 7 bases. The CDR3 spans 14 residues. Germline V gives CDR1 MNHEY, CDR2 SMNVEV (reference sequence). The trim removed 6 bases at V and 4 bases at J, leaving 9 bases unmatched. In DNA form, the CDR3 reads TGTGCCAGCAGCCACCCGGGAGGAGTGTACGAGCAGTACTTC. The encoded protein is CASSHPGGVYEQYF.

In its sample, this clone was seen a few times. V and J are TRBV28 and TRBJ2-7; the match to TRBD2 covers 9 bases. The V and J ends lost 6 bases and 6 bases, in that order; junction bases with no gene match: 12. Germline CDR1 MDHEN, CDR2 SYDVKM. This CDR3 is 15 amino acids long. The CDR3 sequence is CASRPSTGLALEQYF. The CDR3 DNA reads TGTGCCAGCAGACCCAGCACGGGACTAGCACTCGAGCAGTACTTC.

The sample holds one count of this clone. The genes are TRBV28 and TRBJ1-3, with 7 bases that match TRBD1. V shed 3 bases, J shed 2 bases, and the junction held 4 bases outside the gene matches. The germline V gene encodes CDR1 MDHEN and CDR2 SYDVKM. This CDR3 region has 15 residues. The DNA for the CDR3 is TGTGCCAGCAGTTTTTGGGACAGTCCTGGAAACACCATATATTTT. Protein: CASSFWDSPGNTIYF.

J is TRBJ1-1 and V is TRBV13; TRBD1 agrees at 8 bases. The CDR3 sequence is 17 residues long. CDR1 is PRHDT, CDR2 FYEKMQ, per germline (reference sequence). J was trimmed by 1 base and V by 6 bases; bases with no gene match: 13. CDR3 DNA: TGTGCCAGCAGTGGGGGAAGGACAGGGTCGACGAACACTGAAGCTTTCTTT. Translation gives CASSGGRTGSTNTEAFF.

The chain's CDR3 is CASSPGTENTEAFF. CDR3 nucleotides: TGTGCCAGCTCACCCGGGACAGAGAACACTGAAGCTTTCTTT. The chain couples TRBV18 to TRBJ1-1, with TRBD1 matching over 7 bases. Germline loops: CDR1 KGHSH, CDR2 LQKENI. V gave up 3 bases and J gave up 1 base; unmatched junction bases: 2. CDR3 length equals 14 residues.

V is TRBV15 and J is TRBJ2-3; no firm D call. The germline V and J ends were trimmed by 1 base and 2 bases, with 13 bases remaining between them. The V gene's germline CDR1 is LNHNV and CDR2 YYDKDF (reference sequence). This CDR3 comprises 16 residues. DNA for the CDR3: TGTGCCACCAGCAGAGGAGGTGGTCCTTCCACAGATACGCAGTATTTT. Amino acids: CATSRGGGPSTDTQYF.

This chain uses TRBV7-2 with TRBJ2-2, with D perhaps TRBD1 (6 bases). With 2 bases removed from V and 5 bases from J, the gap between germline ends came to 12 bases. Germline values: CDR1 SGHTA, CDR2 FQGNSA. The CDR3 runs 15 residues. As DNA, the CDR3 is TGTGCCAGCAGCTTAACCTACAGGGATACCGGGGAGCTGTTTTTT. Translating it yields CASSLTYRDTGELFF.